Following are 15 T cell receptor beta chains from one sample sequenced in a study of radiotherapy plus CTLA-4 blockade in lung cancer. The table came from immunoSEQ multiplex PCR; TCRdb's copy has only in-frame clones and leaves some out. The sample shows about 59,000 clones, approximately 70% of them seen only once. The sample consisted of peripheral blood, taken from a patient treated with radiotherapy plus ipilimumab. The origin of the receptors is a human donor with non-small cell lung cancer whose response to radiotherapy plus ipilimumab could not be evaluated.

This chain links TRBV30 with TRBJ2-1; 9 positions agree with TRBD1. The CDR3 runs to 14 residues. The germline V gene has CDR1 GTSNPN and CDR2 SVGIG (reference sequence). The ends lost 1 base at V and 8 bases at J; junction bases unmatched: 6. As DNA, the CDR3 is TGTGCCTGGAGTGAAACAGGGGGCGCACATGAGCAGTTCTTC. Its protein product is CAWSETGGAHEQFF.

The genes are TRBV18 and TRBJ1-2, with 7 bases matching TRBD1. Germline V gene lookup returns CDR1 KGHSH and CDR2 LQKENI. The V segment lost 2 bases and the J segment 8 bases; nucleotides outside the gene matches: 5. CDR3 length equals 13 residues. CDR3 DNA: TGTGCCAGCTCACCATACGAGGGGGCGGGCTACACCTTC. As protein: CASSPYEGAGYTF.

The rearrangement joins TRBV5-1 to TRBJ2-1; TRBD1 aligns across 11 bases. The V gene's germline CDR1 is SGHRS and CDR2 YFSETQ. Trimming removed 0 bases from V and 4 bases from J; junction bases left unmatched: 6. The CDR3 has 17 residues. The CDR3 DNA reads as TGCGCCAGCAGCTTGGCCCCCGGGACAGGGGGATACAATGAGCAGTTCTTC. This encodes CASSLAPGTGGYNEQFF.

V usage is TRBV28 and J usage is TRBJ1-2; 7 bases line up with TRBD1. The CDR3 sequence is 16 residues long. Germline values: CDR1 MDHEN, CDR2 SYDVKM. J was trimmed by 5 bases and V by 5 bases; bases with no gene match: 14. The CDR3, as DNA: TGTGCCAGCAGTCCCTTAAGACAGGGAAGGTCTTATGGCTACACCTTC. This codes for CASSPLRQGRSYGYTF.

A single count supports this clone. The chain is built from TRBV2 and TRBJ2-5; D might be TRBD1 (5 bases). V lost 3 bases and J 7 bases, leaving 6 bases between the germline ends. CDR3 length equals 11 residues. Germline-derived CDR1 and CDR2 are SNHLY and FYNNEI. CDR3 nucleotides: TGTGCCAGCAGTGATCAGGGGACCCAGTACTTC. Protein: CASSDQGTQYF. Combining the CDR3 with reference TRBV2 and TRBJ2-5 gives the whole variable domain EPEVTQTPSHQVTQMGQEVILRCVPISNHLYFYWYRQILGQKVEFLVSFYNNEISEKSEIFDDQFSVERPDGSNFTLKIRSTKLEDSAMYFCASSDQGTQYFGPGTRLLVL.

The chain couples TRBV11-2 to TRBJ1-4, with a weak D call TRBD1 (5 bases). The V end was cut by 4 bases, the J end by 5 bases, with 11 bases between. This CDR3 contains 14 residues. Germline V gives CDR1 SGHAT, CDR2 FQNNGV. CDR3 bases: TGTGCCAGCAGCTCGGGACTCCTAAATGAAAAACTGTTTTTT. It encodes CASSSGLLNEKLFF. Variable domain in full (rest from reference TRBV11-2 and TRBJ1-4): EAGVAQSPRYKIIEKRQSVAFWCNPISGHATLYWYQQILGQGPKLLIQFQNNGVVDDSQLPKDRFSAERLKGVDSTLKIQPAKLEDSAVYLCASSSGLLNEKLFFGSGTQLSVL.

This clone was observed a few times. The CDR3 sequence is CASSLGAQGYTEAFF. The CDR3 DNA is TGCGCCAGCAGCTTGGGGGCACAGGGATATACTGAAGCTTTCTTT. The chain links TRBV5-1 to TRBJ1-1; tentative D call: TRBD1 (6 bases). The V gene's germline CDR1 is SGHRS and CDR2 YFSETQ. CDR3 size: 15 residues. Trimming cost V 0 bases and J 5 bases, with 14 bases left between them.

The table lists this clone with a count of one. The rearrangement links TRBV14 to TRBJ2-7; D is possibly TRBD2 (6 bases). The CDR3 is 13 amino acids. Germline V gives CDR1 SGHDN, CDR2 FVKESK. Trimming left V 4 bases short and J 0 bases short, with 7 bases between. DNA of the CDR3: TGTGCCAGCAGCCCGGGGGTCTCCTACGAGCAGTACTTC. This codes for CASSPGVSYEQYF.

The chain joins TRBV29-1 to TRBJ1-2; perhaps TRBD1 as D (5 bases). The germline V gene has CDR1 SQVTM and CDR2 ANQGSEA. V dropped 6 bases and J dropped 4 bases, with 12 bases sitting between them. The CDR3 loop spans 12 amino acids. For the CDR3, the DNA is TGCAGCGTGGTGGACAACTTCTATGGCTACACCTTC. This encodes CSVVDNFYGYTF.

The chain recombines TRBV30 with TRBJ1-1; D remains ambiguous. Trimming pared 2 bases from V and 2 bases from J, leaving 6 bases between. Looked up from germline, CDR1 is GTSNPN and CDR2 is SVGIG (reference sequence). This CDR3 comprises 12 residues. The DNA of the CDR3 is TGTGCCTGGAGTCTTGTCAACACTGAAGCTTTCTTT. Protein sequence: CAWSLVNTEAFF. Using reference TRBV30 and TRBJ1-1 for the parts outside the CDR3, the full variable domain is SQTIHQWPATLVQPVGSPLSLECTVEGTSNPNLYWYRQAAGRGLQLLFYSVGIGQISSEVPQNLSASRPQDRQFILSSKKLLLSDSGFYLCAWSLVNTEAFFGQGTRLTVV.

V usage is TRBV27 and J usage is TRBJ2-7; D remains ambiguous. Per the germline V gene, CDR1 is MNHEY and CDR2 is SMNVEV (reference sequence). The CDR3 is 15 amino acids. The ends were cut back, 3 bases at V and 2 bases at J, with 14 bases in the middle. For the CDR3, the DNA is TGTGCCAGCAGTTTTTGGCAGTCCTCAACCTACGAGCAGTACTTC. Its translation is CASSFWQSSTYEQYF.

In this sample, this clone turned up a few times. V and J are TRBV4-2 and TRBJ2-3; 7 nucleotides agree with TRBD2. CDR1 is LGHNA, CDR2 YNFKEQ, per germline. With V trimmed by 1 base and J by 0 bases, 4 bases remained unmatched. There are 16 residues in the CDR3. The CDR3 is CASSQAPSGSTDTQYF. CDR3 nucleotides: TGTGCCAGCAGCCAAGCCCCTAGCGGAAGCACAGATACGCAGTATTTT.

This clone has only one observation. V is TRBV5-1 and J is TRBJ2-2; 12 positions agree with TRBD2. V dropped 4 bases and J dropped 2; count of bases not matched to a gene: 3. The CDR3 extends over 16 amino acids. From germline, CDR1 is SGHRS and CDR2 YFSETQ. The CDR3 DNA is TGCGCCAGCAGCCGGACTAGCGGGGTCAACACCGGGGAGCTGTTTTTT. It encodes CASSRTSGVNTGELFF.

The chain has TRBV7-9 and TRBJ2-1, with 12 bases matching TRBD2. The CDR3 spans 18 residues. The trim removed 5 bases at V and 2 bases at J, leaving 10 bases unmatched. Germline V lookup: CDR1 SEHNR, CDR2 FQNEAQ (reference sequence). CDR3 coding DNA: TGTGCCAGCAGCACTCGGACTAGCGGGGTGCTCCCCTACAATGAGCAGTTCTTC. Protein sequence: CASSTRTSGVLPYNEQFF.

This sequence joins TRBV1 and TRBJ1-2. TRBV1 is labeled a pseudogene. There are 15 residues in the CDR3. DNA of the CDR3: TGCACCAGCAGCCAAGGGGTCAGCTCCTCGGGGGGCTACACCTTC. Its protein product is CTSSQGVSSSGGYTF.